A selection of T cell receptor beta chains follows, all from one sample in a study of T-cell memory formation after mild COVID-19. TCRdb analysed the 5' RACE reads with MiXCR anew, one entry per CDR3 protein. Among a few hundred thousand distinct CDR3 sequences listed, 24% were seen once. Sequencing was done on a sample of PBMCs or a T cell subset sorted from them (not recorded which). These receptors all stem from an adult woman who had mild COVID-19 (a few samples of this study predate the infection). Cell type and time point are not known. Both conserved end residues are part of each CDR3. The D gene is left open where the match is weak. Expanded clones get a size class; other rows say once, few or many, or leave the size out.

abundance | j_gene | d_gene | v_gene | CDR3nt | CDR3aa
few | TRBJ2-1 | . | TRBV12-3/TRBV12-4 | TGTGCCAGCAGGACTCCCGGGGCACCAGGGTACAATGAGCAGTTCTTC | CASRTPGAPGYNEQFF
. | TRBJ2-1 | . | TRBV6-2/TRBV6-3 | TGTGCCAGCAGTTATTTAGGCAATGAGCAGTTCTTC | CASSYLGNEQFF
. | TRBJ1-2 | TRBD1 | TRBV18 | TGTGCCAGCTCACCATGGGACAGGAACTATGGCTACACCTTC | CASSPWDRNYGYTF
many | TRBJ2-2 | . | TRBV7-8 | TGTGCCAGCAGTTTAGGGTCCGGGGAGCTGTTTTTT | CASSLGSGELFF
. | TRBJ2-4 | . | TRBV12-3/TRBV12-4 | TGTGCCAGATACAGGGTAACGGACAAAAACATTCAGTACTTC | CARYRVTDKNIQYF
. | TRBJ2-2 | TRBD1 | TRBV18 | TGTGCCAGCTCACTGCAGGGGGCCAACGGGGAGCTGTTTTTT | CASSLQGANGELFF
. | TRBJ2-1 | TRBD2 | TRBV24-1 | TGTGCCACCAGTGACCAAGCGGGAGGGCCCTACAATGAGCAGTTCTTC | CATSDQAGGPYNEQFF
. | TRBJ2-2 | TRBD1 | TRBV7-2 | TGTGCCAGCAGCTTTAGCTTTGGACAGGGGGCAAAAACCGGGGAGCTGTTTTTT | CASSFSFGQGAKTGELFF
. | TRBJ2-3 | TRBD1 | TRBV7-9 | TGTGCCAGCAGCTTTCGGACAGGCCCTACGCAGTATTTT | CASSFRTGPTQYF
once | TRBJ2-5 | . | TRBV11-2 | TGTGCCAGCAGCTTCTACTTTAGGACCAGCCAGAAAGGGCAAGAGACCCAGTACTTC | CASSFYFRTSQKGQETQYF
. | TRBJ2-7 | TRBD1 | TRBV29-1 | TGCAGCGTTTCCGGGACAGGGGGGTTATTCGGCGAGCAGTACTTC | CSVSGTGGLFGEQYF
few | TRBJ2-2 | . | TRBV27 | TGTGCCAGCAGGAAAATGGACACCGGGGAGCTGTTTTTT | CASRKMDTGELFF
. | TRBJ1-6 | . | TRBV12-3/TRBV12-4 | TGTGCCAGCAGTTTAGGGTATTCACCCCTCCACTTT | CASSLGYSPLHF
. | TRBJ2-3 | . | TRBV9 | TGTGCCAGCAGCGTTACAGGGACCGATACGCAGTATTTT | CASSVTGTDTQYF
few | TRBJ1-2 | . | TRBV9 | TGTGCCAGCAGCGTAGATCGGGGGGGACCCTTAACCCTATATGGCTACACCTTC | CASSVDRGGPLTLYGYTF
. | TRBJ2-3 | TRBD2 | TRBV5-4 | TGTGCCAGCAGCCAGGGACTAGCGGGAGAGGAACACACAGATACGCAGTATTTT | CASSQGLAGEEHTDTQYF
few | TRBJ2-1 | . | TRBV7-3 | TGTGCCAGCAGCTTAACCGGGACGAGCTCCTACAATGAGCAGTTCTTC | CASSLTGTSSYNEQFF
. | TRBJ1-6 | . | TRBV27 | TGTGCCAGCACTCTACTCGGGGGGGGACGTAATAATTCACCCCTCCACTTT | CASTLLGGGRNNSPLHF
. | TRBJ2-1 | TRBD2 | TRBV20-1 | TGCAGTGCTAGAGACCGGAGGACTAGCGCCTCCTACAATGAGCAGTTCTTC | CSARDRRTSASYNEQFF
few | TRBJ2-1 | . | TRBV7-8 | TGTGCCAGCAGCTTCTTTGACGAGGGTACAGATGAGCAGTTCTTC | CASSFFDEGTDEQFF
few | TRBJ1-1 | . | TRBV3-1 | TGTGCCAGCAGTGGGGCTCCGGGGGGACACACTGAAGCTTTCTTT | CASSGAPGGHTEAFF
. | TRBJ2-7 | . | TRBV10-3 | TGTGCCATCAGTGACCCCGGGACCCCGAGCTCCTACGAGCAGTACTTC | CAISDPGTPSSYEQYF
. | TRBJ1-5 | . | TRBV15 | TGTGCCACCAGCAGGTCCGGGGGCCTGCGGAATCAGCCCCAGCATTTT | CATSRSGGLRNQPQHF
. | TRBJ1-3 | . | TRBV3-1 | TGTGCCAGCAGTCATGGACCGGGAAACACCATATATTTT | CASSHGPGNTIYF
few | TRBJ2-5 | . | TRBV6-5 | TGTGCCAGCAGTTCGGCACGTGGGACCCAGTACTTC | CASSSARGTQYF
. | TRBJ2-1 | . | TRBV7-2 | TGTGCCAGCAGCTTACGGGACTTCAATGAGCAGTTCTTC | CASSLRDFNEQFF
few | TRBJ2-3 | TRBD1 | TRBV24-1 | TGTGCCACCAGTGATACTCCGGGACAGGGATACACAGATACGCAGTATTTT | CATSDTPGQGYTDTQYF
. | TRBJ1-1 | TRBD1 | TRBV3-1 | TGTGCCAGCAGCCAAGCACAGACAGGGGGCGCGACTGAAGCTTTCTTT | CASSQAQTGGATEAFF
. | TRBJ2-5 | TRBD1 | TRBV12-3/TRBV12-4 | TGTGCCAGCAGTTTCGTGTCAGGGGGCTTTGAGACCCAGTACTTC | CASSFVSGGFETQYF
few | TRBJ2-2 | TRBD2 | TRBV7-2 | TGTGCCAGCAGAGCCCCAAGCGGGAGGGTCACCGGGGAGCTGTTTTTT | CASRAPSGRVTGELFF
. | TRBJ1-1 | . | TRBV9 | TGTGCCAGGCGAAACCCGGCACACTTGAACACTGAAGCTTTCTTT | CARRNPAHLNTEAFF
. | TRBJ2-1 | . | TRBV6-5 | TGTGCCAGCAGTTACGAGGGGACGGGATCCTACAATGAGCAGTTCTTC | CASSYEGTGSYNEQFF
. | TRBJ2-7 | . | TRBV6-2/TRBV6-3 | TGTGCCAGCAGAACACAGGGTTACGAGCAGTACTTC | CASRTQGYEQYF
. | TRBJ2-1 | . | TRBV11-2 | TGTGCCAGCAGCTTAGCCGCAGGGTTTAGTAATGAGCAGTTCTTC | CASSLAAGFSNEQFF
few | TRBJ2-3 | . | TRBV7-2 | TGTGCCAGCAGTCGAACAGTGTCCACAGATACGCAGTATTTT | CASSRTVSTDTQYF
. | TRBJ2-2 | . | TRBV6-2/TRBV6-3 | TGTGCCAGCAGACCATGGGGACAGAACACCGGGGAGCTGTTTTTT | CASRPWGQNTGELFF
. | TRBJ1-2 | . | TRBV6-2/TRBV6-3 | TGTGCCAGCCATTCTCTCGAGGCCCCCTATGGCTACACCTTC | CASHSLEAPYGYTF
. | TRBJ1-2 | . | TRBV7-2 | TGTGCCAGCAGCTTCCGGGGAGTAGCTAACTATGGCTACACCTTC | CASSFRGVANYGYTF
. | TRBJ1-3 | . | TRBV5-4 | TGTGCCAGCAGCTTGTTGGGACGCAAAGGTGGTAACACCATATATTTT | CASSLLGRKGGNTIYF
. | TRBJ1-4 | . | TRBV2 | TGTGCCAGCAGTGAATCCCTGAGGCGGGAAAAACTGTTTTTT | CASSESLRREKLFF